The clone carrying this T cell receptor (beta chain) has only a few counts. With 1 base clipped from V and 2 bases from J, the junction kept 3 bases outside the gene matches. The V gene's germline CDR1 is MNHNS and CDR2 SASEGT. The CDR3 consists of 15 residues. Per the authors' pipeline: ImmunoSEQ junction-only sequences lacked quality scores, so their filtering differed. Here immunoSEQ multiplex PCR was the method, and the copy in TCRdb shows in-frame clones only, minus some. Clone size and the V and J calls come from that table; the DNA yielded D and trimming. The sample includes fewer than 600,000 clones, roughly three quarters of them seen just once. These data are taken from a study of shared clonotypes between healthy human individuals.

The chain combines TRBV6-1 with TRBJ2-7; 9 nucleotides match TRBD1. This sequence was found in a woman aged 40-49 years in good health. Some clones in this sample may be carry-over from other donors' samples. The sample comprised PBMCs. The CDR3 DNA reads TGTGCCAGCAGTGAAGGGACAGGGGATCCCTACGAGCAGTACTTC. The encoded protein is CASSEGTGDPYEQYF.